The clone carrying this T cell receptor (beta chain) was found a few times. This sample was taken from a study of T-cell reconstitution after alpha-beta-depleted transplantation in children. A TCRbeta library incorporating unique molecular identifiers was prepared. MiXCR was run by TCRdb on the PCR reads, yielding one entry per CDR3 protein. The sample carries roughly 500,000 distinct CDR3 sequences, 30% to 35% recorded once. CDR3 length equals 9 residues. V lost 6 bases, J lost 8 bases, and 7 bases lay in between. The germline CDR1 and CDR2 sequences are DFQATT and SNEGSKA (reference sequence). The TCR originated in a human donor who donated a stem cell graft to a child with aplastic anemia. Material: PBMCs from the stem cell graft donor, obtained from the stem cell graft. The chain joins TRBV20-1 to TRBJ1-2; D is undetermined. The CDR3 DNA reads TGCAGTGCAGCTCAGGGCTACACCTTC. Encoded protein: CSAAQGYTF.